A selection of T cell receptor beta chains follows, all from one sample in a study of Ad26.COV2.S vaccination and SARS-CoV-2 variants. Data came from immunoSEQ multiplex PCR; TCRdb stores just in-frame clones and leaves some out. The data contain 300,000 to 350,000 clones, roughly 91% of them singletons. The sample here was peripheral blood, taken in a trial of Ad26.COV2.S vaccine versus placebo. These TCRs come from a person aged 18-65 years who received the Ad26.COV2.S COVID-19 vaccine or a placebo. CDR3s include the opening cysteine and the closing phenylalanine or tryptophan. D genes are given only for firm matches. The size field is filled for only some rows; it gives once, few, many or a size class.

-	-	TRBJ1-1	TRBV7-2	TGTGCCAGCAGCTTAATGACGAACACTGAAGCTTTCTTT	CASSLMTNTEAFF
-	once	TRBJ2-7	TRBV3-1/TRBV3-2	TGTGCCAGCAGCCAAGGGGTGAGGCAACCTTCCTACGAGCAGTACTTC	CASSQGVRQPSYEQYF
-	-	TRBJ1-5	TRBV28	TGTGCCAGCAGTGTCGGGACTCCTCGGCCCCAGCATTTT	CASSVGTPRPQHF
-	-	TRBJ2-5	TRBV5-1	TGCGCCAGCAGCTTGGAGTGGGGTCAAGAGACCCAGTACTTC	CASSLEWGQETQYF
-	-	TRBJ1-1	TRBV28	TGTGCCAGCAGTTCCGACCGGTACGGGACACAAGCTTCTGCTTTCTTT	CASSSDRYGTQASAFF
TRBD1	-	TRBJ2-1	TRBV2	TGTGCCAGCAGTGATTGGACAGGCGTAGGGAACAATGAGCAGTTCTTC	CASSDWTGVGNNEQFF
-	-	TRBJ2-3	TRBV11-1	TGTGCCAGCAGCTCCCTGCGGGGAGCTAGCACAGATACGCAGTATTTT	CASSSLRGASTDTQYF
-	-	TRBJ1-2	TRBV6-5	TGTGCCAGCAGTTTAACTGGTCTCTATGGCTACACCTTC	CASSLTGLYGYTF
-	-	TRBJ2-2	TRBV3-1/TRBV3-2	TGTGCCAGCAGCCGGGCAACCGCGAACACCGGGGAGCTGTTTTTT	CASSRATANTGELFF
TRBD1	-	TRBJ1-1	TRBV9	TGTGCCAGCAGCGCGGGGACAGCCTACACTGAAGCTTTCTTT	CASSAGTAYTEAFF
TRBD1	-	TRBJ1-2	TRBV29-1	TGCAGCGCATTTTCAGGGGGAGGTAACGCTGGCTACACCTTC	CSAFSGGGNAGYTF
-	-	TRBJ2-2	TRBV29-1	TGCAGCGTTGAGGTGATGGCCGGGGAGCTGTTTTTT	CSVEVMAGELFF
-	-	TRBJ1-3	TRBV5-1	TGCGCCAGCAGCTTAGCCGGAGGGTTCACTGGAAACACCATATATTTT	CASSLAGGFTGNTIYF
-	-	TRBJ1-6	TRBV5-1	TGCGCCAGCAGCTTAGAGGCGTCCTATAATTCACCCCTCCACTTT	CASSLEASYNSPLHF
TRBD1	-	TRBJ1-5	TRBV4-1	TGCGCCAGCAGCCCTGGACAGGGTGGGCAGCCCCAGCATTTT	CASSPGQGGQPQHF
-	-	TRBJ1-4	TRBV25-1	TGTGCCAGCAGTGAAGGGGGGAATGAAAAACTGTTTTTT	CASSEGGNEKLFF
TRBD1	once	TRBJ2-7	TRBV28	TGTGCCAGCAGGAACGGACAGGGGAGTTCCTACGAGCAGTACTTC	CASRNGQGSSYEQYF
-	-	TRBJ2-7	TRBV7-2	TGTGCCAGCAGCTTAGAGGGCAGGGGATACGAGCAGTACTTC	CASSLEGRGYEQYF
-	few	TRBJ1-6	TRBV18	TGTGCCAGCTCACCACAATCCCACAGGACTAATTCACCCCTCCACTTT	CASSPQSHRTNSPLHF
TRBD1	-	TRBJ2-7	TRBV7-2	TGTGCCAGCAGCTTTTTTAAGGGGGCGACCTACGAGCAGTACTTC	CASSFFKGATYEQYF
-	-	TRBJ1-2	TRBV2	TGTGCCAGCAGCGACAGCTATGGCTACACCTTC	CASSDSYGYTF
-	-	TRBJ2-7	TRBV29-1	TGCAGCGTAGTAGACACCAGTCTCAGCTACGAGCAGTACTTC	CSVVDTSLSYEQYF
TRBD2	-	TRBJ2-1	TRBV19	TGTGCCAGTAGTTTTCCGGGCGGGGGATACAATGAGCAGTTCTTC	CASSFPGGGYNEQFF
TRBD1	-	TRBJ2-3	TRBV11-1	TGTGCCAGCAGCTTCCAACAGGGGGCTAGGGATACGCAGTATTTT	CASSFQQGARDTQYF
-	-	TRBJ2-7	TRBV28	TGTGCCAGCAGTCGGGACTTCTACGAGCAGTACTTC	CASSRDFYEQYF
-	-	TRBJ2-2	TRBV29-1	TGCAGCGTTGAAGTTCGGGTTACCGGGGAGCTGTTTTTT	CSVEVRVTGELFF
-	-	TRBJ2-2	TRBV5-1	TGCGCCAGCAGCTTGGCCTCAGGGGTCCTGAACACCGGGGAGCTGTTTTTT	CASSLASGVLNTGELFF
TRBD1	-	TRBJ1-4	TRBV13	TGTGCCAGCAGCTTATCCCAGGGGGGCGAAAAACTGTTTTTT	CASSLSQGGEKLFF
-	-	TRBJ2-3	TRBV12-3/TRBV12-4	TGTGCCAGCAGTGGAACGAGGGTAGATACGCAGTATTTT	CASSGTRVDTQYF
-	-	TRBJ1-4	TRBV2	TGTGCCAGCAGAACACAAACAGCGGTAGAAAAACTGTTTTTT	CASRTQTAVEKLFF
TRBD1	-	TRBJ1-3	TRBV9	TGTGCCAGCAGCGGATACAGGGGTACTGGAAACACCATATATTTT	CASSGYRGTGNTIYF
-	-	TRBJ1-2	TRBV7-9	TGTGCCAGTAGGGGACATCTAAACTATGGCTACACCTTC	CASRGHLNYGYTF
-	-	TRBJ2-3	TRBV3-1/TRBV3-2	TGTGCCAGCAGCCAGGTAACTAGCTTCGTTCGCACAGATACGCAGTATTTT	CASSQVTSFVRTDTQYF
-	-	TRBJ1-6	TRBV9	TGTGCCAGCAGCCCTGGGTCCGGGGCGGCTAATTCACCCCTCCACTTT	CASSPGSGAANSPLHF
-	-	TRBJ1-2	TRBV5-1	TGCGCCAGCAGCTTGGTGGCAGACAGTGAGGCGGACACCTTC	CASSLVADSEADTF
-	-	TRBJ1-4	TRBV7-9	TGTGCCAGCAGCTTAGTGGAGACGGCGGGCGAAAAACTGTTTTTT	CASSLVETAGEKLFF
-	-	TRBJ2-7	TRBV5-1	TGCGCCAGCAGCTTTGGTGGGAATACGGGGGCGGACGAGCAGTACTTC	CASSFGGNTGADEQYF
-	once	TRBJ1-4	TRBV14	TGTGCCAGCAGCCAAGACACGGAACCTAATGAAAAACTGTTTTTT	CASSQDTEPNEKLFF
TRBD2	-	TRBJ2-7	TRBV5-6	TGTGCCAGCAGCTTATTGGGACTAGCCTACGAGCAGTACTTC	CASSLLGLAYEQYF
-	-	TRBJ2-7	TRBV3-1/TRBV3-2	TGTGCCAGCAGCCAAGACAGATTGCCGACCTACGAGCAGTACTTC	CASSQDRLPTYEQYF